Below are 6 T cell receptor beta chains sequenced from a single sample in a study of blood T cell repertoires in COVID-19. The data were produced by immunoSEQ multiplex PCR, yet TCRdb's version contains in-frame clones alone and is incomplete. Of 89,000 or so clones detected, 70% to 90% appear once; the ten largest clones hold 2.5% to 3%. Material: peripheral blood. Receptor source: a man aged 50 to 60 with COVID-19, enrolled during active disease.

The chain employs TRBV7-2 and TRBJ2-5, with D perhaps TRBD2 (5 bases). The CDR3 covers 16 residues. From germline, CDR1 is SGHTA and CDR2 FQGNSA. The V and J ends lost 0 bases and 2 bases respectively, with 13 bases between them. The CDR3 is CASSLALGTGQETQYF. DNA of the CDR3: TGTGCCAGCAGCTTAGCGCTAGGTACGGGACAAGAGACCCAGTACTTC.

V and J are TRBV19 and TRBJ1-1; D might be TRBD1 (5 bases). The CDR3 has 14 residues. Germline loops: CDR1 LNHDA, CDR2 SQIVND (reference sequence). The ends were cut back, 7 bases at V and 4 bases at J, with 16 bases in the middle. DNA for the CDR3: TGTGCCAGTACCCCGGCAGGGTGGGTCACTGAAGCTTTCTTT. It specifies CASTPAGWVTEAFF. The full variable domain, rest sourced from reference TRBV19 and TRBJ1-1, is DGGITQSPKYLFRKEGQNVTLSCEQNLNHDAMYWYRQDPGQGLRLIYYSQIVNDFQKGDIAEGYSVSREKKESFPLTVTSAQKNPTAFYLCASTPAGWVTEAFFGQGTRLTVV.

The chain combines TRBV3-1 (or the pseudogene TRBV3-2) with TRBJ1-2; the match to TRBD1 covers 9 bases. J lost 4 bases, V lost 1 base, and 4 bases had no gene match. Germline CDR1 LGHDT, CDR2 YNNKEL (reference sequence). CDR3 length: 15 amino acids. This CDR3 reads CASSQATGGIYGYTF. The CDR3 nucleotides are TGTGCCAGCAGCCAAGCGACAGGGGGGATCTATGGCTACACCTTC.

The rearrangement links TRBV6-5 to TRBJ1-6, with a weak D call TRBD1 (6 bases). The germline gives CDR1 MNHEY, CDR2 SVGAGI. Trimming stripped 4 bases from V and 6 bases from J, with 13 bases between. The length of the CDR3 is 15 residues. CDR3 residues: CASSSQGMGNSPLHF. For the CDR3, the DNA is TGTGCCAGCAGTTCACAGGGAATGGGTAATTCACCCCTCCACTTT.

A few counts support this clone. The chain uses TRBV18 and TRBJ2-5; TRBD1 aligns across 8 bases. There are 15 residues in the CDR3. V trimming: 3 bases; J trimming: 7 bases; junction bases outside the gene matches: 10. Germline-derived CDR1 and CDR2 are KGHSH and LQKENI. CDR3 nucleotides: TGTGCCAGCTCACCCAAGGACAGGGCGGCAGGGACCCAGTACTTC. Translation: CASSPKDRAAGTQYF.

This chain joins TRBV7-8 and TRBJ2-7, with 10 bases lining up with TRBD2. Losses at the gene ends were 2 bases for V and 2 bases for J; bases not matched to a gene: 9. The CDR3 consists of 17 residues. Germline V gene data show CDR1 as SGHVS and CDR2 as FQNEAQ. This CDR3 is CASSLSPGLAYTYEQYF. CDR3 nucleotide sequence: TGTGCCAGCAGCTTAAGTCCGGGACTAGCGTACACCTACGAGCAGTACTTC. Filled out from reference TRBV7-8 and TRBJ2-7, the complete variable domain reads GAGVSQSPRYKVAKRGQDVALRCDPISGHVSLFWYQQALGQGPEFLTYFQNEAQLDKSGLPSDRFFAERPEGSVSTLKIQRTQQEDSAVYLCASSLSPGLAYTYEQYFGPGTRLTVT.